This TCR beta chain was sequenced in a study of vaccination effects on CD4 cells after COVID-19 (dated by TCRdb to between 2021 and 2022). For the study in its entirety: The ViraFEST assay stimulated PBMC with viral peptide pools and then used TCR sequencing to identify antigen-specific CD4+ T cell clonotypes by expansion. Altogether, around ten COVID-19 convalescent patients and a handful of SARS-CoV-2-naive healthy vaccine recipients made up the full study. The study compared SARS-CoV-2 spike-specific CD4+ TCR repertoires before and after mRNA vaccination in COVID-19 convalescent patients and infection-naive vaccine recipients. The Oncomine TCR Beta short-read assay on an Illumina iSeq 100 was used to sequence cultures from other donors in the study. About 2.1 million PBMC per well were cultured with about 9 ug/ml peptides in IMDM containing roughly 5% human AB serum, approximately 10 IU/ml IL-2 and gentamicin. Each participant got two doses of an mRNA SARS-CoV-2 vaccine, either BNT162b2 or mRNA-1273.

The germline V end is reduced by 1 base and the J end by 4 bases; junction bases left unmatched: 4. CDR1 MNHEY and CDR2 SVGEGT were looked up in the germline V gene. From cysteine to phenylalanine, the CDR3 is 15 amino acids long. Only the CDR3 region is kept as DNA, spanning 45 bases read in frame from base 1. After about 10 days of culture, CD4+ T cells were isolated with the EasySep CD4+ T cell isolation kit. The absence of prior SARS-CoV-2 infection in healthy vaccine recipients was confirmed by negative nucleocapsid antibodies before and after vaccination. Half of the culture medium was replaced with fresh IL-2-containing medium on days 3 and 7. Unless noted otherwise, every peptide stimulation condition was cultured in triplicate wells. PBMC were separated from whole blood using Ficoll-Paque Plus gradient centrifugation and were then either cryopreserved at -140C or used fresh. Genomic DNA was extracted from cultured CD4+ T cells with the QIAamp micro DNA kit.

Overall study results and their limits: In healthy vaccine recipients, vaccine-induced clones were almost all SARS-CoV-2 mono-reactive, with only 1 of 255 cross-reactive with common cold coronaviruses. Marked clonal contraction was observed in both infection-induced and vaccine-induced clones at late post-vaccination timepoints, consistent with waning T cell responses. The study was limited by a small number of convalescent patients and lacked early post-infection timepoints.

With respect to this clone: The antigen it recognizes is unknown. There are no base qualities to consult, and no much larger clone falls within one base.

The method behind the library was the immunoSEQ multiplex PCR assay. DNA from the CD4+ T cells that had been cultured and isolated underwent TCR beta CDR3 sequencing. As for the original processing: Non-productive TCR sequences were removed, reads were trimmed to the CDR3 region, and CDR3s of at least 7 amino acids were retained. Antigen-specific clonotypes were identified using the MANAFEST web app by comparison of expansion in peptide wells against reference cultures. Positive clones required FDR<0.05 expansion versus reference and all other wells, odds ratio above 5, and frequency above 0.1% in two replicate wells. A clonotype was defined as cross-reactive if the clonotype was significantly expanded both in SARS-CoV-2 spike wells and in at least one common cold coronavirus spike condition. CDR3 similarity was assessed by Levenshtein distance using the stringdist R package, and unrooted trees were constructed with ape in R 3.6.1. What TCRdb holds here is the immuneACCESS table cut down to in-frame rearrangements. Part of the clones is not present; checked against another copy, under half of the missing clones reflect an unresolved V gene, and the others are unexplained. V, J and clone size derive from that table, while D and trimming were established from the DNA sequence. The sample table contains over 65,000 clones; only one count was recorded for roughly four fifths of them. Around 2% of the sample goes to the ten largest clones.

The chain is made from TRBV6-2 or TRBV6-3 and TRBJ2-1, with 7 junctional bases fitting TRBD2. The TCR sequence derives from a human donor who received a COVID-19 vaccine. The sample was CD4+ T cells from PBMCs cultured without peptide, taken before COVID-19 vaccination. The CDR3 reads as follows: CASSYWTGGYNEQFF. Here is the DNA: TGTGCCAGCAGTTACTGGACGGGGGGTTACAATGAGCAGTTCTTC.